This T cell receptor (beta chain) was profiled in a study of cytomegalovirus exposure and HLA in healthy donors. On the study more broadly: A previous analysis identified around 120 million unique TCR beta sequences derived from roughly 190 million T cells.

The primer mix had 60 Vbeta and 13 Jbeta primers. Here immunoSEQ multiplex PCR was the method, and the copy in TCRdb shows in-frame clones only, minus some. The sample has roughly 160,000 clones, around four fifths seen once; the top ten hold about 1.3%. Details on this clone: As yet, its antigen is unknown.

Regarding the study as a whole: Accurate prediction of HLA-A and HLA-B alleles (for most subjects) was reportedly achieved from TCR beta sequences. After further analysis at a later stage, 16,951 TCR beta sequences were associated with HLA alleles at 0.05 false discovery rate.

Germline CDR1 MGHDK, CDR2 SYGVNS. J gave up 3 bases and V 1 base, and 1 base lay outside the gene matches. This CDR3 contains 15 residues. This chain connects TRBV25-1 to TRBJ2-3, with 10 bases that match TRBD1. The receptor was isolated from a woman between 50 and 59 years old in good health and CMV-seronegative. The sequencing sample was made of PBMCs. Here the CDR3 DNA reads TGTGCCAGCAGTGAATGGGACAGGGGAACAGATACGCAGTATTTT. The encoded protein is CASSEWDRGTDTQYF.